This entry features one T cell receptor beta chain sequence. Its specificity is unknown. V lost 1 base and J 4 bases, leaving 11 bases between the germline ends. The germline gives CDR1 SGHTA, CDR2 FQGNSA. The CDR3 contains 15 residues. This record comes from a study of response to subunit inactivated influenza vaccine. From the RT-PCR reads, TCRdb called clonotypes with MiXCR, one entry per CDR3 protein. The profile shows around 750,000 distinct CDR3 sequences, around 20% of them singletons. Study results and limitations: It was suggested by the authors that few new T cells are recruited by each seasonal influenza vaccination.

This specimen was PBMCs from blood, taken 5 days after vaccination. The rearrangement links TRBV7-2 to TRBJ2-1, with TRBD2 as a possible D gene (5 bases). The TCR was taken from a middle-aged man who received an inactivated influenza vaccine. This CDR3 is CASSLGRSKYNEQFF. In DNA, the CDR3 is TGTGCCAGCAGCTTAGGGAGGTCAAAATACAATGAGCAGTTCTTC.